Listed here are 25 T cell receptor beta chains from one sample, sequenced in a study of CD8 T cells in Susac syndrome. cDNA came from 0.5 to 1 ug RNA primed by random hexamers. Each CDR3 protein gets one entry after TCRdb re-called the immunoSEQ multiplex PCR reads with MiXCR. The sample records about 250,000 distinct CDR3 sequences, around 93% being singletons. What was sequenced was CD4+ T cells from PBMCs. All receptors come from a human donor with multiple sclerosis.

V usage is TRBV29-1 and J usage is TRBJ1-1; tentative D call: TRBD1 (6 bases). V lost 7 bases and J 7 bases, leaving 16 bases between the germline ends. Germline V CDR1 and CDR2: SQVTM, ANQGSEA. The CDR3 is made up of 12 amino acids. The CDR3: CSGVQGGDEAFF. The CDR3 DNA sequence: TGCAGCGGAGTACAGGGAGGAGATGAAGCTTTCTTT.

Only one count was recorded for this clonotype. This sequence joins TRBV29-1 and TRBJ2-3; tentative D call: TRBD2 (6 bases). The CDR3 runs to 14 residues. Trimming pared 3 bases from V and 2 bases from J, leaving 12 bases between. Germline CDR1 SQVTM, CDR2 ANQGSEA. The CDR3 bases are TGCAGCGTTGATGGGCGGGGAAACACAGATACGCAGTATTTT. Protein product: CSVDGRGNTDTQYF.

The V gene is TRBV15, the J gene TRBJ1-1; D is ambiguous. Per germline, CDR1 LNHNV and CDR2 YYDKDF (reference sequence). This CDR3 is 14 amino acids long. The V gene lost 0 bases and the J gene lost 4 bases, with 9 bases spanning the gap. This CDR3 reads CATSRDTAGTEAFF. CDR3 DNA: TGTGCCACCAGCAGAGATACGGCGGGCACTGAAGCTTTCTTT.

The chain uses TRBV7-9 and TRBJ2-7; D unclear. CDR3 length: 13 residues. Trimming removed 3 bases at V and 2 bases at J, with 8 bases between. CDR1 is SEHNR, CDR2 FQNEAQ, per germline (reference sequence). The CDR3 DNA reads TGTGCCAGCAGCTTCGAGAACACCTACGAGCAGTACTTC. Translation gives CASSFENTYEQYF.

The chain recombines TRBV13 with TRBJ2-3, with 7 nucleotides matching TRBD2. The CDR3 is 17 amino acids. Per the germline V gene, CDR1 is PRHDT and CDR2 is FYEKMQ (reference sequence). The V gene end was trimmed by 5 bases and the J gene end by 6 bases; junction bases not matched to a gene: 17. In DNA form, the CDR3 reads TGTGCCAGCAGCGCCCTCGCGGGAGTTGGGTCCGGGGATACGCAGTATTTT. This gives the protein CASSALAGVGSGDTQYF.

The chain couples TRBV28 to TRBJ1-2; D might be TRBD1 (6 bases). CDR1 is MDHEN and CDR2 is SYDVKM in the germline V gene. Trimming took 6 bases from V and 11 from J, leaving 13 bases between them. The CDR3 contains 11 residues. CDR3 sequence: CASRVQGLYTF. For the CDR3, the DNA is TGTGCCAGCAGGGTACAGGGTTTGTACACCTTC.

This rearrangement joins TRBV3-1 to TRBJ2-7; TRBD2 aligns across 8 bases. Trimming removed 1 base from V and 6 bases from J; junction bases left unmatched: 8. CDR3 length: 15 amino acids. Germline assignment: CDR1 LGHDT and CDR2 YNNKEL (reference sequence). The CDR3 coding sequence is TGTGCCAGCAGCCAAGGTCCAAGCGGGAGAGGCGAGCAGTACGTC. It translates to CASSQGPSGRGEQYV.

The chain joins TRBV11-2 to TRBJ2-3; the D is unclear. V gave up 1 base and J gave up 1 base, with 9 bases separating them. This CDR3 is 15 amino acids long. CDR1 is SGHAT, CDR2 FQNNGV, per germline. For the CDR3, the DNA is TGTGCCAGCAGCTTAGCAGGAAGGGGCACAGATACGCAGTATTTT. Translating gives CASSLAGRGTDTQYF.

The rearrangement links TRBV6-1 to TRBJ1-1, with D possibly TRBD1 on 5 matching bases. The ends were cut back, 4 bases at V and 7 bases at J, with 13 bases in the middle. Germline CDR1 reads MNHNS; CDR2 reads SASEGT. The CDR3 is 13 amino acids. CDR3 amino acids: CASSASGIGEAFF. In nucleotides, the CDR3 is TGTGCCAGCAGTGCCTCAGGGATAGGTGAAGCTTTCTTT.

The rearrangement uses TRBV18 and TRBJ2-1, with 9 bases fitting TRBD2. The CDR3 consists of 16 residues. CDR1 and CDR2 from the germline V gene are KGHSH and LQKENI. The trim removed 2 bases at V and 7 bases at J, leaving 9 bases unmatched. CDR3 nucleotide sequence: TGTGCCAGCTCACCAGAGACTAGCGGTGTGGGGAATGAGCAGTTCTTC. It specifies CASSPETSGVGNEQFF.

This clonotype was detected a few times. The genes are TRBV5-1 and TRBJ2-7; no clear D. CDR3 length: 13 residues. Germline V CDR1 and CDR2: SGHRS, YFSETQ. The V gene lost 2 bases and the J gene lost 1 base, with 7 bases spanning the gap. CDR3 protein: CASSFGQSYEQYF. CDR3 sequence (DNA): TGCGCCAGCAGCTTCGGCCAGTCCTACGAGCAGTACTTC.

The chain combines TRBV14 with TRBJ2-3; D remains unclear. This CDR3 is 13 amino acids long. The germline V gene encodes CDR1 SGHDN and CDR2 FVKESK. The V end was cut by 5 bases, the J end by 2 bases, with 8 bases between. CDR3 in DNA: TGTGCCAGCAGCAGCGATCTCACAGATACGCAGTATTTT. Encoded protein: CASSSDLTDTQYF.

The chain couples TRBV12-3 or TRBV12-4 to TRBJ2-5; 7 bases align to TRBD1. Trimming removed 5 bases from V and 5 bases from J; junction bases left unmatched: 5. The CDR3 runs 13 residues. The CDR3 loop is CASSGDRGETQYF. CDR3 coding DNA: TGTGCCAGCAGTGGGGACAGAGGGGAGACCCAGTACTTC.

J is TRBJ2-1 and V is TRBV3-1; 9 positions match TRBD2. The ends lost 6 bases at V and 7 bases at J; junction bases unmatched: 4. Germline V gives CDR1 LGHDT, CDR2 YNNKEL (reference sequence). This CDR3 spans 13 amino acids. CDR3 DNA: TGTGCCAGCAGGCGGGAGGGCAGTAATGAGCAGTTCTTC. This gives the protein CASRREGSNEQFF.

This rearrangement joins TRBV6-5 to TRBJ2-2; 8 nucleotides align to TRBD1. J was trimmed by 1 base and V by 2 bases; bases with no gene match: 3. The germline V gene encodes CDR1 MNHEY and CDR2 SVGAGI. CDR3 length equals 16 residues. The CDR3 spells CASSYRRGQNTGELFF. In DNA form, the CDR3 reads TGTGCCAGCAGTTACCGCAGGGGGCAGAACACCGGGGAGCTGTTTTTT.

The chain employs TRBV4-2 and TRBJ2-3; D possibly uses TRBD1 or TRBD2 (5 bases each). Trimming removed 1 base from V and 4 bases from J, with 12 bases in between. Germline assignment: CDR1 LGHNA and CDR2 YNFKEQ. The CDR3 contains 15 residues. CDR3 in DNA: TGTGCCAGCAGCCAAGGTGGGGGAGAGGCAGATACGCAGTATTTT. This encodes CASSQGGGEADTQYF.

V is TRBV6-1 and J is TRBJ2-5; TRBD2 is a possible D gene (5 bases). The CDR3 totals 11 residues. From germline, CDR1 is MNHNS and CDR2 SASEGT. Trimming cost V 11 bases and J 1 base, with 8 bases left between them. The CDR3 reads CAGGPQETQYF. In DNA, the CDR3 is TGTGCCGGAGGCCCCCAAGAGACCCAGTACTTC.

V gene TRBV29-1 combines with J gene TRBJ2-1; 7 nucleotides line up with TRBD2. The germline V gene has CDR1 SQVTM and CDR2 ANQGSEA. J lost 7 bases, V lost 3 bases, and 6 bases had no gene match. The CDR3 has 13 residues. The CDR3 bases are TGCAGCGTTGATGCGGGAGTATGGAATGAGCAGTTCTTC. Its protein is CSVDAGVWNEQFF.

A single count supports this clonotype. The J gene is TRBJ1-4, the V gene TRBV7-9; tentatively, D is TRBD1 (6 bases). Trimming took off 4 bases at V and 2 bases at J, with 14 bases between the two ends. The CDR3 contains 16 residues. From germline, CDR1 is SEHNR and CDR2 FQNEAQ (reference sequence). CDR3 sequence: CASSSPGGMTNEKLFF. CDR3 in DNA: TGTGCCAGCAGCTCGCCGGGGGGCATGACTAATGAAAAACTGTTTTTT.

This clonotype was picked up a small number of times. The chain has TRBV20-1 and TRBJ2-7; D is perhaps TRBD1 (6 bases). The V end lost 3 bases, the J end lost 3 bases, and 9 bases lay between the germline ends. The CDR3 contains 12 residues. The germline CDR1 and CDR2 sequences are DFQATT and SNEGSKA (reference sequence). The CDR3 nucleotides are TGCAGTGCTAGCCCGGACAGCTACGAGCAGTACTTC. Protein product: CSASPDSYEQYF.

This rearrangement joins TRBV2 to TRBJ1-3, with 11 positions matching TRBD1. Per germline, CDR1 SNHLY and CDR2 FYNNEI. The trim removed 4 bases at V and 0 bases at J, leaving 5 bases unmatched. CDR3 length: 17 amino acids. CDR3 region: CASSGTGGPSSGNTIYF. The CDR3 DNA reads as TGTGCCAGCAGTGGGACAGGGGGCCCGAGCTCTGGAAACACCATATATTTT.

V and J are TRBV12-3 or TRBV12-4 and TRBJ1-6; D ambiguous. This CDR3 is 13 amino acids long. V was trimmed by 7 bases and J by 8 bases, leaving 12 bases between them. As DNA, the CDR3 is TGTGCCAGCAACCCCGAGAGGGATTCACCCCTCCACTTT. It translates to CASNPERDSPLHF.

The CDR3 sequence is CASSQANFNYGYTF. CDR3 in DNA: TGCGCCAGCAGCCAAGCCAACTTTAACTATGGCTACACCTTC. The genes are TRBV4-1 and TRBJ1-2; D not resolved. The CDR3 covers 14 residues. Germline V gene lookup returns CDR1 MGHRA and CDR2 YSYEKL. V was trimmed by 1 base and J by 1 base, leaving 7 bases between them.

This clonotype showed up just once. The genes are TRBV5-1 and TRBJ2-7; D assignment may be TRBD1 or TRBD2 (5 bases each). The V end lost 5 bases, the J end lost 0 bases, and 9 bases lay between the germline ends. CDR1 SGHRS and CDR2 YFSETQ come from the germline V gene. The CDR3 spans 13 residues. This CDR3 is CASSWGTSYEQYF. CDR3 nucleotide sequence: TGCGCCAGCAGTTGGGGGACCTCCTACGAGCAGTACTTC.

The chain couples TRBV3-1 to TRBJ2-3; 8 nucleotides align to TRBD2. CDR1 and CDR2 (germline): LGHDT, YNNKEL (reference sequence). The CDR3 is 15 residues long. J was trimmed by 5 bases and V by 5 bases; bases with no gene match: 9. The CDR3 sequence: CASSYSGDGGDTQYF. The CDR3 nucleotides read TGTGCCAGCAGCTATAGCGGGGACGGTGGAGATACGCAGTATTTT.